Shown below are 9 T cell receptor beta chains from a single sample sequenced in a study of PD-1 blockade in classical Hodgkin lymphoma. The table came from immunoSEQ multiplex PCR; TCRdb's copy has only in-frame clones and leaves some out. The sample lists around 21,000 clones, roughly 90% occurring once. Time point described: newly diagnosed, previously untreated cHL patient sample. Purification of CD4+ T cells from thawed PBMCs was performed via magnetic negative selection. The sequenced material came from CD4+ T cells from blood. These receptors all stem from a human donor with classical Hodgkin lymphoma.

The chain carries TRBV5-1 and TRBJ2-5; TRBD2 matches at 12 bases. The germline CDR1 and CDR2 sequences are SGHRS and YFSETQ. J was trimmed by 5 bases and V by 0 bases; bases with no gene match: 8. This CDR3 contains 17 residues. The DNA of the CDR3 is TGCGCCAGCAGCTTGGGGCTAGCGGGAGGGCCGGGGGAGACCCAGTACTTC. Protein: CASSLGLAGGPGETQYF. Full variable domain (missing parts from reference TRBV5-1 and TRBJ2-5): KAGVTQTPRYLIKTRGQQVTLSCSPISGHRSVSWYQQTPGQGLQFLFEYFSETQRNKGNFPGRFSGRQFSNSRSEMNVSTLELGDSALYLCASSLGLAGGPGETQYFGPGTRLLVL.

This chain joins TRBV5-1 and TRBJ1-2, with TRBD1 identical over 7 bases. This CDR3 comprises 15 residues. The V and J ends lost 4 bases and 6 bases, in that order; junction bases with no gene match: 12. Germline V gene data show CDR1 as SGHRS and CDR2 as YFSETQ. The CDR3 is CASSPKTGLGNGYTF. Written as DNA, the CDR3 is TGCGCCAGCAGCCCGAAGACAGGGTTAGGTAATGGCTACACCTTC.

This clone was observed a single time. The chain carries TRBV7-6 and TRBJ2-1, with 9 bases aligning to TRBD1. The CDR3 spans 15 residues. Per the germline V gene, CDR1 is SGHVS and CDR2 is FNYEAQ. V was pared by 1 base and J by 4 bases, with 2 bases of the junction left unmatched. This CDR3 reads CASSLGDRVYNEQFF. The DNA of the CDR3 is TGTGCCAGCAGCTTAGGGGACAGGGTTTACAATGAGCAGTTCTTC.

This chain connects TRBV5-4 to TRBJ1-1; D remains unclear. The CDR3 extends over 15 amino acids. V was pared by 0 bases and J by 1 base, with 10 bases between. The germline gives CDR1 SGHNT, CDR2 YYREEE (reference sequence). CDR3 DNA: TGTGCCAGCAGCTTGGGGCATGGAGAGAACACTGAAGCTTTCTTT. Translating gives CASSLGHGENTEAFF.

This clone was recorded only once. The V call is TRBV5-5, the J call TRBJ1-5; D gene unclear. CDR1 is SGHKS, CDR2 YYEKEE, per germline (reference sequence). The CDR3 length is 12 residues. V dropped 5 bases and J dropped 9 bases, with 12 bases sitting between them. CDR3 in amino acids: CASSSRSGPQHF. The CDR3 nucleotides read TGTGCCAGCAGTTCTCGCTCGGGGCCCCAGCATTTT. Full variable domain (outside the CDR3, taken from reference TRBV5-5 and TRBJ1-5): DAGVTQSPTHLIKTRGQQVTLRCSPISGHKSVSWYQQVLGQGPQFIFQYYEKEERGRGNFPDRFSARQFPNYSSELNVNALLLGDSALYLCASSSRSGPQHFGDGTRLSIL.

The chain couples TRBV6-1 to TRBJ2-2, with D possibly being TRBD1 or TRBD2 (6 bases each). The CDR3 loop spans 15 amino acids. Trimming shortened V by 7 bases and J by 3 bases, and 15 bases separated the two germline ends. Looked up from germline, CDR1 is MNHNS and CDR2 is SASEGT. The CDR3 region is CASNALGGYTGELFF. Written as DNA, the CDR3 is TGTGCCAGCAACGCTCTGGGGGGCTACACCGGGGAGCTGTTTTTT.

The chain employs TRBV5-1 and TRBJ2-7; TRBD1 aligns across 9 bases. Germline V gene lookup returns CDR1 SGHRS and CDR2 YFSETQ. This CDR3 spans 14 amino acids. The ends lost 7 bases at V and 0 bases at J; junction bases unmatched: 5. CDR3 region: CASRTGASSYEQYF. The CDR3 bases are TGCGCCAGCCGGACAGGGGCGAGCTCCTACGAGCAGTACTTC.

The chain links TRBV6-6 to TRBJ1-2, with 7 nucleotides matching TRBD1. V lost 3 bases and J lost 4; bases outside the gene matches: 5. Germline assignment: CDR1 MNHNY and CDR2 SVGAGI (reference sequence). CDR3 length: 14 residues. This CDR3 is CASSYSGGGYGYTF. Here the CDR3 DNA reads TGTGCCAGCAGTTATTCAGGGGGGGGCTATGGCTACACCTTC.

The chain uses TRBV6-1 and TRBJ2-5; weak D call: TRBD1 (6 bases). The CDR3 is made up of 14 amino acids. The germline gives CDR1 MNHNS, CDR2 SASEGT. Trimming pared 6 bases from V and 4 bases from J, leaving 15 bases between. The CDR3 bases are TGTGCCAGCAGGAACGACAGGAATGCAGAGACCCAGTACTTC. Translating it yields CASRNDRNAETQYF.